This T cell receptor (beta chain) emerged from a study of cytomegalovirus exposure and HLA in healthy donors. With 60 Vbeta and 13 Jbeta primers, the PCR was carried out. Profiling relied on immunoSEQ multiplex PCR, and the TCRdb table lists in-frame clones only, not all of them. The sample includes approximately 110,000 clones, 74% seen only once; the top ten take 4% to 5%. V lost 3 bases to trimming and J lost 1 base; unmatched junction nucleotides: 2. Germline CDR1 MGHDK, CDR2 SYGVNS. This CDR3 has 15 residues. The TCR comes from a woman aged 45-65 years in good health and CMV-seropositive. The sequencing input was PBMCs. The chain employs TRBV25-1 and TRBJ2-1; TRBD2 aligns across 8 bases. Written as DNA, the CDR3 is TGTGCCAGCAGTGATGGGACTAGGTCCTACAATGAGCAGTTCTTC. It is translated as CASSDGTRSYNEQFF.